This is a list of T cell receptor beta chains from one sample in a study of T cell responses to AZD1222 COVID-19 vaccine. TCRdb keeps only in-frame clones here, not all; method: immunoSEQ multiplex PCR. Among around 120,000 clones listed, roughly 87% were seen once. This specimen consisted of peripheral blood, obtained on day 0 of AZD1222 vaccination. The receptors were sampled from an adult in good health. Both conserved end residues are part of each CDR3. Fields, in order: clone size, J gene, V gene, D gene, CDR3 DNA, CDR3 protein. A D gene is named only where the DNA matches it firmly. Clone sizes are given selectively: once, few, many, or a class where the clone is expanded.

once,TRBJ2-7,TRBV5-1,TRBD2,TGCGCCAGCAGCCCGGGACTAGCGGGAGCCTACGAGCAGTACTTC,CASSPGLAGAYEQYF
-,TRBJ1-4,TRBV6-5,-,TGTGCCAGCAGTTGGGGGGGTGCTAATGAAAAACTGTTTTTT,CASSWGGANEKLFF
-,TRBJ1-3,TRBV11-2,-,TGTGCCAGCAGCTTAGACCCCGGGGCGACAGTTTCTGGAAACACCATATATTTT,CASSLDPGATVSGNTIYF
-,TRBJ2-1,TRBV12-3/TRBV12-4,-,TGTGCCAGCACGGACTATTGGGGCAATGAGCAGTTCTTC,CASTDYWGNEQFF
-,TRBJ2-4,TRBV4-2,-,TGTGCCAGCAGCCCTAATGTTGGGAGCGAAAACATTCAGTACTTC,CASSPNVGSENIQYF
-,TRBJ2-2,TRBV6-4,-,TGTGCCAGCAGTCCCACAAACACCGGGGAGCTGTTTTTT,CASSPTNTGELFF
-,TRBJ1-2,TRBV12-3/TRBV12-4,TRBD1,TGTGCCAGCAGTTTTGCGCAGGGGGTAAGCTACACCTTC,CASSFAQGVSYTF
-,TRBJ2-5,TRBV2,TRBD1,TGTGCCAGCACCGCGGACAGGGGAGTCGGAGAGACCCAGTACTTC,CASTADRGVGETQYF
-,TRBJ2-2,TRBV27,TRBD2,TGTGCCAGCAGTTACCGAAGCCTGGGACTAGGTCGCACCGGGGAGCTGTTTTTT,CASSYRSLGLGRTGELFF
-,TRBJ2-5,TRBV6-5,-,TGTGCCAGCGGCTCGGGGGCGGGCCAAGAGACCCAGTACTTC,CASGSGAGQETQYF
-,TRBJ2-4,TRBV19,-,TGTGCCAGTAGCTACAGGGAAAACATTCAGTACTTC,CASSYRENIQYF
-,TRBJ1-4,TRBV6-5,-,TGTGCCAGCTCTCAAGAGCAGGAAAAACTGTTTTTT,CASSQEQEKLFF